These T cell receptor beta chains were read from a single sample in a study of neurological immune-mediated disorders. Via MiXCR, TCRdb re-called the 5' RACE reads, giving one row per CDR3 protein. This sample carries roughly 62,000 distinct CDR3 sequences, more than 9.5% of them seen once, and the ten largest clones take approximately 1.8%. The sample taken for sequencing was PBMCs. All receptors derive from a man aged 55-75 years in good health. CDR3s include the opening cysteine and the closing phenylalanine or tryptophan. D genes are given only for firm matches. Expanded clones are given a class, and other clones once, few, many or no size at all.

v_call	d_call	j_call	clone_size	cdr3_nt	cdr3_aa
TRBV20-1	-	TRBJ1-1	many	TGCAGTGCTATCCGGGGGGGGGGTGATGAAGCTTTCTTT	CSAIRGGGDEAFF
TRBV5-1	TRBD1	TRBJ2-2	-	TGCGCCAGCAGCTTAACCGGGACAGTTAACACCGGGGAGCTGTTTTTT	CASSLTGTVNTGELFF
TRBV6-6	-	TRBJ2-3	many	TGTGCCAGCAGTTACTCGCAACGGGGGCGAAGCACAGATACGCAGTATTTT	CASSYSQRGRSTDTQYF
TRBV5-1	TRBD1	TRBJ2-7	many	TGCGCCAGCAGTTTCGGGACAGGGGTCTCCTACGAGCAGTACTTC	CASSFGTGVSYEQYF
TRBV2	-	TRBJ2-7	many	TGTGCCAGCAGGTCGAGGACAGACGTCGACGAGCAGTACTTC	CASRSRTDVDEQYF
TRBV20-1	-	TRBJ2-2	many	TGCAGTGCCGTGGGCCCCGGGGAGCTGTTTTTT	CSAVGPGELFF
TRBV12-3/TRBV12-4	TRBD2	TRBJ2-6	-	TGTGCCAGCAGTTTACGGCTAGCGGTTGCCAACGTCCTGACTTTC	CASSLRLAVANVLTF
TRBV28	-	TRBJ2-5	many	TGTGCCAGCAGTATAGGACAGCGATTAAGAGACGGGTCCTTC	CASSIGQRLRDGSF
TRBV20-1	TRBD1	TRBJ1-1	many	TGCAGTGCTCCCCGACAGGGGGGGGCAGTCACTGAAGCTTTCTTT	CSAPRQGGAVTEAFF
TRBV14	-	TRBJ1-2	many	TGTGCCAGCAGCCAAGGGACTAACTATGGCTACACCTTC	CASSQGTNYGYTF
TRBV5-1	-	TRBJ1-4	many	TGCGCCAGCAAGGAAGGAACTAATGAAAAACTGTTTTTT	CASKEGTNEKLFF
TRBV7-9	-	TRBJ2-2	many	TGTGCCAGCACAGGACTCGCGAACACCGGGGAGCTGTTTTTT	CASTGLANTGELFF
TRBV18	TRBD1	TRBJ2-2	-	TGTGCCAGCTCACCGTTCACAGGGGTGAAGAACACCGGGGAGCTGTTTTTT	CASSPFTGVKNTGELFF